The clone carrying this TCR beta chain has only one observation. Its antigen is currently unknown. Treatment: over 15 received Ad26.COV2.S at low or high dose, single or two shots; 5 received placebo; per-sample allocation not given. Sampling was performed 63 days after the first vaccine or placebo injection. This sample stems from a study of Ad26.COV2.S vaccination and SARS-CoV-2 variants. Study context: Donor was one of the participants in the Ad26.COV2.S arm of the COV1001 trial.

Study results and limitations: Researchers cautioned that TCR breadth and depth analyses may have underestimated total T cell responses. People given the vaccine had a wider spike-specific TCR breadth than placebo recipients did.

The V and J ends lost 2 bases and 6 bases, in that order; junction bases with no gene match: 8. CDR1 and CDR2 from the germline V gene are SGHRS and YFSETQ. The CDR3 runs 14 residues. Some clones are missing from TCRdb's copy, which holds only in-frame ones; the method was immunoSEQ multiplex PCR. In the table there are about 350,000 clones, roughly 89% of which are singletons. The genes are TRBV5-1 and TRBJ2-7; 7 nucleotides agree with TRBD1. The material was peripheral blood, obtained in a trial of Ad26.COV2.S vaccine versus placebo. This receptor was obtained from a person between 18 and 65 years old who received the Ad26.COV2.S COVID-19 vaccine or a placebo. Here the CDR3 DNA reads TGCGCCAGCAGCTTAGACAGGGACCGAGGCGAGCAGTACTTC. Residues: CASSLDRDRGEQYF.